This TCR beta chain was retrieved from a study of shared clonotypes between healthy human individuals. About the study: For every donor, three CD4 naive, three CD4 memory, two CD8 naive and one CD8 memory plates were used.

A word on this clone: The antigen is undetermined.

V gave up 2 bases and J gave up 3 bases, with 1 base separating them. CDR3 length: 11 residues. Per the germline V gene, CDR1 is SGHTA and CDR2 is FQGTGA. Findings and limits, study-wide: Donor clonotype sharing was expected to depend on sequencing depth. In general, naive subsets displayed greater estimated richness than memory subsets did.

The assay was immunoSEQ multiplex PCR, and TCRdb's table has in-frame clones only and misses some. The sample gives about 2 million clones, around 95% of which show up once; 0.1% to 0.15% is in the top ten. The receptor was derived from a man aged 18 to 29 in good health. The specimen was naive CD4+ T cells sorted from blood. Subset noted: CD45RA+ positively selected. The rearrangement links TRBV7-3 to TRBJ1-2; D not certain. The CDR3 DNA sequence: TGTGCCAGCAGCTTAGACTATGGCTACACCTTC. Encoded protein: CASSLDYGYTF.